Shown below are 18 T cell receptor beta chains from a single sample sequenced in a study of blood T cell repertoires in COVID-19 (dated by TCRdb to the early 2020s). Preparation of the library involved the immunoSEQ multiplex PCR assay. TCRdb took over this immuneACCESS table, retaining in-frame rearrangements with V and J assigned. Such tables are incomplete; in checked studies, under half of the missing clones stem from an unresolved V gene, and the remainder is unexplained. For this sample there are some 180,000 clones; around 83% appear just once. Jointly, the top ten make up roughly 19% of the sample. Sequences were obtained from peripheral blood. These receptors were taken from a woman aged 65 to 85 who had recovered from COVID-19.

The chain couples TRBV19 to TRBJ1-2; TRBD1 is a possible D gene (6 bases). V lost 5 bases and J 12 bases, leaving 19 bases between the germline ends. This CDR3 spans 13 amino acids. From germline, CDR1 is LNHDA and CDR2 SQIVND (reference sequence). The CDR3 spells CASSLDPRDKHTF. CDR3 sequence (DNA): TGTGCCAGTAGTTTGGACCCCCGGGACAAACACACCTTC.

The gene calls are TRBV16 and TRBJ1-1; D not resolved. The germline V gene encodes CDR1 KGHSY and CDR2 FQNENV. The V gene lost 1 base and the J gene lost 1 base, with 10 bases spanning the gap. The CDR3 sequence is 15 residues long. CDR3 amino acids: CASSQLRQTNTEAFF. For the CDR3, the DNA is TGTGCCAGCAGCCAATTGCGGCAGACGAACACTGAAGCTTTCTTT.

This clone appeared once. The chain uses TRBV10-1 and TRBJ1-1, with no clear D. This CDR3 is built from 12 residues. Germline-derived CDR1 and CDR2 are WNHNN and SYGVQD (reference sequence). V lost 2 bases to trimming and J lost 11 bases, with 12 bases between them. CDR3 nucleotide sequence: TGCGCCAGCAGTGAGCCCGGGTCGTCGGCTTTCTTT. It specifies CASSEPGSSAFF.

The chain carries TRBV27 and TRBJ1-2; possible D gene TRBD1, 5 bases. Germline-derived CDR1 and CDR2 are MNHEY and SMNVEV (reference sequence). V was clipped by 2 bases and J by 3 bases, with 13 bases between them. There are 15 residues in the CDR3. The CDR3, as DNA: TGTGCCAGCAGTTTAGGGGCCCAGGGCCACTATGGCTACACCTTC. Translating it yields CASSLGAQGHYGYTF.

V gene TRBV7-9 combines with J gene TRBJ2-7; 10 positions match TRBD1. V lost 3 bases, J lost 6 bases, and 5 bases stayed unmatched. In germline, CDR1 is SEHNR, CDR2 FQNEAQ (reference sequence). There are 14 residues in the CDR3. CDR3 sequence: CASSFGQGVGEQYF. Written as DNA, the CDR3 is TGTGCCAGCAGCTTTGGACAGGGGGTGGGCGAGCAGTACTTC.

J is TRBJ1-5 and V is TRBV27; no clear D. The V end lost 4 bases, the J end lost 3 bases, and 7 bases lay between the germline ends. This CDR3 comprises 13 residues. The germline gives CDR1 MNHEY, CDR2 SMNVEV (reference sequence). The DNA for the CDR3 is TGTGCCAGCAGTTCGGGGTACAATCAGCCCCAGCATTTT. Translated: CASSSGYNQPQHF.

In its sample, this clone was seen a few times. The CDR3 nucleotides are TGTGCCAGTAGTAGAACAGGGGATGTTGGCGAAAAACTGTTTTTT. The encoded protein is CASSRTGDVGEKLFF. This rearrangement joins TRBV19 to TRBJ1-4, with TRBD1 identical over 7 bases. CDR3 length: 15 amino acids. CDR1 is LNHDA and CDR2 is SQIVND in the germline V gene (reference sequence). J was trimmed by 8 bases and V by 4 bases; bases with no gene match: 10.

The sample holds a few counts of this clone. J is TRBJ1-4 and V is TRBV14; TRBD1 might be the D (5 bases). V was trimmed by 2 bases and J by 8 bases, leaving 12 bases between them. The CDR3 spans 14 residues. Germline V lookup: CDR1 SGHDN, CDR2 FVKESK. The CDR3 DNA sequence: TGTGCCAGCAGCCAATTAGTAGGGGTCGAAAAACTGTTTTTT. It translates to CASSQLVGVEKLFF.

This chain joins TRBV7-8 and TRBJ2-5; 11 bases are a match to TRBD2. The CDR3 is 17 residues long. With 1 base clipped from V and 7 bases from J, the junction kept 11 bases outside the gene matches. The germline CDR1 and CDR2 sequences are SGHVS and FQNEAQ. CDR3 sequence reads: CASSLVGTSGPGGTQYF. The CDR3 DNA follows: TGTGCCAGCAGCTTAGTAGGGACTAGCGGACCGGGGGGGACCCAGTACTTC.

V usage is TRBV28 and J usage is TRBJ2-3, with D possibly matching TRBD2 (5 bases). The CDR3 has 11 residues. CDR1 and CDR2 (germline): MDHEN, SYDVKM. Between the trimmed V and J ends, which lost 5 bases and 6 bases, there was a span of 6 bases. CDR3 amino acids: CASSRGDTQYF. The CDR3 DNA reads as TGTGCCAGCAGTCGCGGGGATACGCAGTATTTT. Full variable domain (missing parts from reference TRBV28 and TRBJ2-3): DVKVTQSSRYLVKRTGEKVFLECVQDMDHENMFWYRQDPGLGLRLIYFSYDVKMKEKGDIPEGYSVSREKKERFSLILESASTNQTSMYLCASSRGDTQYFGPGTRLTVL.

The chain uses TRBV5-1 and TRBJ1-6; D unresolved. Germline V lookup: CDR1 SGHRS, CDR2 YFSETQ. Trimming left V 3 bases short and J 3 bases short, with 13 bases between. The CDR3 sequence is 16 residues long. For the CDR3, the DNA is TGCGCCAGCAGCTCTGGAGCGGGGTACTATAATTCACCCCTCCACTTT. Its translation: CASSSGAGYYNSPLHF.

The rearrangement joins TRBV2 to TRBJ1-1; a possible D gene is TRBD1 (6 bases). CDR1 and CDR2 from the germline V gene are SNHLY and FYNNEI. There are 12 residues in the CDR3. Trimming removed 9 bases from V and 5 bases from J, with 13 bases in between. The DNA of the CDR3 is TGTGCCAGGCGAGGGGGTTGGACTGAAGCTTTCTTT. It encodes CARRGGWTEAFF.

The genes are TRBV19 and TRBJ2-5; TRBD2 agrees at 10 bases. V was clipped by 3 bases and J by 2 bases; unmatched bases: 6. The CDR3 is 16 residues long. CDR1 and CDR2 from the germline V gene are LNHDA and SQIVND (reference sequence). The CDR3 is CASSIWTSGPQETQYF. CDR3 nucleotide sequence: TGTGCCAGTAGTATTTGGACTAGCGGACCTCAAGAGACCCAGTACTTC.

V gene TRBV18 combines with J gene TRBJ1-1; tentative D call: TRBD1 (5 bases). Germline CDR1 is KGHSH and CDR2 is LQKENI. Trimming shortened V by 2 bases and J by 0 bases, and 13 bases separated the two germline ends. This CDR3 has 16 residues. DNA for the CDR3: TGTGCCAGCTCACCAAATAAGGCAGGGCTGAACACTGAAGCTTTCTTT. It codes for CASSPNKAGLNTEAFF.

The chain combines TRBV3-1 (or the pseudogene TRBV3-2) with TRBJ2-7, with 7 bases identical to TRBD2. Germline V gene lookup returns CDR1 LGHDT and CDR2 YNNKEL (reference sequence). CDR3 length: 13 amino acids. V lost 3 bases, J lost 11 bases, and 10 bases stayed unmatched. DNA of the CDR3: TGTGCCAGCAGCCAGGAGGGGTTCCGGGGGGAGTACTTC. It encodes CASSQEGFRGEYF.

J is TRBJ1-4 and V is TRBV6-5; 9 nucleotides line up with TRBD1. CDR1 is MNHEY, CDR2 SVGAGI, per germline. J was trimmed by 4 bases and V by 6 bases; bases with no gene match: 3. This CDR3 spans 14 amino acids. The CDR3 nucleotides read TGTGCCAGCAGGGGACAGGGCCATAATGAAAAACTGTTTTTT. Translation: CASRGQGHNEKLFF.

This clone appeared a few times. The rearrangement joins TRBV7-3 to TRBJ2-7, with TRBD2 matching over 7 bases. Trimming removed 5 bases from V and 4 bases from J; junction bases left unmatched: 5. From germline, CDR1 is SGHTA and CDR2 FQGTGA. The CDR3 contains 13 residues. The CDR3 loop is CASSLWGGYEQYF. The CDR3 region has the DNA TGTGCCAGCAGCCTCTGGGGGGGATACGAGCAGTACTTC.

The CDR3 DNA follows: TGTGCCAGCAGCCCGGGACTAGCCTACGAGCAGTACTTC. Amino acids: CASSPGLAYEQYF. The chain has TRBV5-4 and TRBJ2-7; TRBD2 matches 8 bases. Germline CDR1 and CDR2: SGHNT and YYREEE (reference sequence). V trimming: 4 bases; J trimming: 2 bases; junction bases outside the gene matches: 2. This CDR3 is built from 13 residues.